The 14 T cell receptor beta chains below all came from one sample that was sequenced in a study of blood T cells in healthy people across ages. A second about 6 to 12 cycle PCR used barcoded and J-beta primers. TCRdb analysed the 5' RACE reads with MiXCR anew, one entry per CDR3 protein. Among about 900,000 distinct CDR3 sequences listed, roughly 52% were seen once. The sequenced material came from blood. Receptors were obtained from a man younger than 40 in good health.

CDR3 in DNA: TGCAGTGCGGGCCGGACAGGGGTCTACAATGAGCAGTTCTTC. Translating gives CSAGRTGVYNEQFF. The rearrangement joins TRBV20-1 to TRBJ2-1, with 9 bases lining up with TRBD1. V was clipped by 6 bases and J by 3 bases; unmatched bases: 6. Germline V CDR1 and CDR2: DFQATT, SNEGSKA (reference sequence). The CDR3 contains 14 residues.

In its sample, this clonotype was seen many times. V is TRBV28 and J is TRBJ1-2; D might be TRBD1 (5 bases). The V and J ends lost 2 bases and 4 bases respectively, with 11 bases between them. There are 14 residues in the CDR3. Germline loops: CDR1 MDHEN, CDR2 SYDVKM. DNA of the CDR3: TGTGCCAGCAGTTTAGGGGCAGGGCCCTATGGCTACACCTTC. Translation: CASSLGAGPYGYTF.

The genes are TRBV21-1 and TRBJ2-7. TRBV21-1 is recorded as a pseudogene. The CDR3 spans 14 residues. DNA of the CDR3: TGTGCCAGCAGCATTCACAGATATCCCTATCAGCAGTACTTC. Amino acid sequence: CASSIHRYPYQQYF.

The CDR3 sequence is CSVTYRGVYEQYF. The CDR3 DNA follows: TGCAGCGTTACGTACAGGGGGGTCTACGAGCAGTACTTC. This rearrangement joins TRBV29-1 to TRBJ2-7, with 8 nucleotides matching TRBD1. The V gene's germline CDR1 is SQVTM and CDR2 ANQGSEA. The V gene end was trimmed by 5 bases and the J gene end by 3 bases; junction bases not matched to a gene: 6. This CDR3 has 13 residues.

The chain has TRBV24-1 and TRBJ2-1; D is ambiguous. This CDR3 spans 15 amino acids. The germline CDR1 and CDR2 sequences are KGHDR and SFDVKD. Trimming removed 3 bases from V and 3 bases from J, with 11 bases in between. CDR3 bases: TGTGCCACCAGTGATAAGAACCCCGGCTACAATGAGCAGTTCTTC. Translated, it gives CATSDKNPGYNEQFF.

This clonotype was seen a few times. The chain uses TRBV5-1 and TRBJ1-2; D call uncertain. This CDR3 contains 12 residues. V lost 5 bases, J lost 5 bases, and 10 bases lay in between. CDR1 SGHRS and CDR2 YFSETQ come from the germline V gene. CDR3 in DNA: TGCGCCAGCAGGGAAACGGATTATGGCTACACCTTC. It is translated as CASRETDYGYTF. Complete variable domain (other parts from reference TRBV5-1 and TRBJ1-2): KAGVTQTPRYLIKTRGQQVTLSCSPISGHRSVSWYQQTPGQGLQFLFEYFSETQRNKGNFPGRFSGRQFSNSRSEMNVSTLELGDSALYLCASRETDYGYTFGSGTRLTVV.

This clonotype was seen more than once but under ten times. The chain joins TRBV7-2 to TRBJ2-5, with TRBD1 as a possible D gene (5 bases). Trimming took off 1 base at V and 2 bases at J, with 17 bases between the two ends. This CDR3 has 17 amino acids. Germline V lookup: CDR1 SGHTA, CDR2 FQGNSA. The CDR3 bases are TGTGCCAGCAGCTTAGGCACAGGTAGCCCATCACAAGAGACCCAGTACTTC. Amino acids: CASSLGTGSPSQETQYF.

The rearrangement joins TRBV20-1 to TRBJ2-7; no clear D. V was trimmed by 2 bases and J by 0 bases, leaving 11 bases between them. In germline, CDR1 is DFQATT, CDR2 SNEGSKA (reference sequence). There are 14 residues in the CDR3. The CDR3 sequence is CSARYSVSSYEQYF. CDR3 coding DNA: TGCAGTGCTAGATACTCAGTGAGCTCCTACGAGCAGTACTTC.

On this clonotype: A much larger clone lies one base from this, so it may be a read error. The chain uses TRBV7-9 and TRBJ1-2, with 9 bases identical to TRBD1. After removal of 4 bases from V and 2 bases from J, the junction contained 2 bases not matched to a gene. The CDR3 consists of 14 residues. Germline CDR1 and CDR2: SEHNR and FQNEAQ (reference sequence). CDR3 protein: CASSYGQGNYGYTF. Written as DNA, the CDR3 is TGTGCCAGCAGCTACGGACAGGGGAACTATGGCTACACCTTC.

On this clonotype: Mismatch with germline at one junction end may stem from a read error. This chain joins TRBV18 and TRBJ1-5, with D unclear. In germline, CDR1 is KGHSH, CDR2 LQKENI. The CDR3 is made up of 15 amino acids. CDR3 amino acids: CAGSLPRAFNQPQHF. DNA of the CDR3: TGTGCCGGCTCACTTCCAAGGGCATTCAATCAGCCCCAGCATTTT.

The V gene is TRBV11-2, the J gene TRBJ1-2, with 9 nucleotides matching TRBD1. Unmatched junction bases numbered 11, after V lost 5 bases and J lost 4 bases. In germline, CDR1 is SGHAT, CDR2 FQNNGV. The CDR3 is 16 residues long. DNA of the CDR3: TGTGCCAGCAGCCCACTCTCCGGACAGGGGTTCTATGGCTACACCTTC. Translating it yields CASSPLSGQGFYGYTF.

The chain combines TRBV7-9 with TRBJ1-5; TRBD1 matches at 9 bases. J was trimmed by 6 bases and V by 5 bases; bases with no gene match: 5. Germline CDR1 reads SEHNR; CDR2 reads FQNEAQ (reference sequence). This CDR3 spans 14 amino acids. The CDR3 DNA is TGTGCCAGCAGCCCTGGGACAGGGATTCAGCCCCAGCATTTT. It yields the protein CASSPGTGIQPQHF.

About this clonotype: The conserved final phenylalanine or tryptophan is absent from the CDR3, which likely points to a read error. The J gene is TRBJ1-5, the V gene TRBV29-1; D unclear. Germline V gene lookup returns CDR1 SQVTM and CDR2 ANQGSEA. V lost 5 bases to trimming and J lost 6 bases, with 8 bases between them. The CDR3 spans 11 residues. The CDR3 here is CSVPGSQPQHV. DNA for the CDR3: TGCAGCGTTCCGGGGAGTCAGCCCCAGCATGTT.

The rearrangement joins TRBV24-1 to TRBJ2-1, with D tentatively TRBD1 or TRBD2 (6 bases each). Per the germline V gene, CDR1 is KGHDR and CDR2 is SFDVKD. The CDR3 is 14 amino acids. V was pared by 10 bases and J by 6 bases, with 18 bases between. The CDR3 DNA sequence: TGTGCCACGGGGCCGGGGGCCGCCGCCAATGAGCAGTTCTTC. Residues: CATGPGAAANEQFF.